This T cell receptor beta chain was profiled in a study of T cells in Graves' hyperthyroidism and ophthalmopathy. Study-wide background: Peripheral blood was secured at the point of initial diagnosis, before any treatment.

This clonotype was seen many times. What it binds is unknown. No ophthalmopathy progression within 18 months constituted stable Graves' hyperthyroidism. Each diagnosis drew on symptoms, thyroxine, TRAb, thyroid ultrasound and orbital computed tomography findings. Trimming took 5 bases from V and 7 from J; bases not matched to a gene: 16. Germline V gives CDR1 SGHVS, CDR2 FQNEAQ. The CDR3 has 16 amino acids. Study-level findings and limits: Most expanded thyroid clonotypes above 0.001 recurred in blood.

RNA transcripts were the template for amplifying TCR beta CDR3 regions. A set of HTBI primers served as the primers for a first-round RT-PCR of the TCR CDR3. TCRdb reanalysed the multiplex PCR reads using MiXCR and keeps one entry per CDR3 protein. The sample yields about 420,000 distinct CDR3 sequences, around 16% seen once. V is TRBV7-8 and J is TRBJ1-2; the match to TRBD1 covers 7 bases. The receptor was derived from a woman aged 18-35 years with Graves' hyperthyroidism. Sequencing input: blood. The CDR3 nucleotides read TGTGCCAGCAGCCCCCGCCGGGACAGCCAATCTCTTGGCTACACCTTC. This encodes CASSPRRDSQSLGYTF.